This T cell receptor beta chain stems from a study of CD8 T cells in ankylosing spondylitis. Study-wide results and limits: The clones that were linked to disease were reported to be significantly enriched in matched synovial fluid samples from ankylosing spondylitis patients.

TCRdb re-called the 5' RACE reads with MiXCR, one entry per CDR3 protein. The profile shows some 240,000 distinct CDR3 sequences, over 15% of them singletons. Note on this clonotype: Its matching antigen is unknown.

The CDR3 runs 15 residues. V lost 6 bases, J lost 2 bases, and 9 bases stayed unmatched. Germline values: CDR1 MGHDK, CDR2 SYGVNS. The receptor was isolated from a male donor with ankylosing spondylitis or in good health (not recorded which). V is TRBV25-1 and J is TRBJ1-2; the match to TRBD1 covers 7 bases. Sequenced: blood, either unsorted or a sorted T cell fraction (not recorded which). CDR3 sequence: CASRGQQGPNYGYTF. DNA for the CDR3: TGTGCCAGCAGAGGACAACAGGGGCCGAACTATGGCTACACCTTC.